One sample yielded the 21 T cell receptor beta chains listed below, sequenced in a study of T cells in Graves' hyperthyroidism and ophthalmopathy. What was amplified from RNA transcripts were TCR beta CDR3 regions. The HTBI primer set drove a first-round RT-PCR of the TCR CDR3. TCRdb fed the multiplex PCR reads into MiXCR, producing one record per CDR3 protein. The sample lists a few hundred thousand distinct CDR3 sequences, about 18% occurring once. The sequenced sample was blood. The receptors here all came from a man aged 18 to 30 with Graves' ophthalmopathy.

This clonotype was seen at least ten times. This chain connects TRBV5-1 to TRBJ1-3; no clear D. This CDR3 region has 13 residues. Germline lookup yields CDR1 SGHRS and CDR2 YFSETQ. Trimming left V 3 bases short and J 0 bases short, with 4 bases between. The CDR3 nucleotides are TGCGCCAGCAGCTCGAACTCTGGAAACACCATATATTTT. It translates to CASSSNSGNTIYF.

About this clonotype itself: With a much larger clone just one base away, this may be a read error. The genes are TRBV6-1 and TRBJ1-2; TRBD1 is a possible D gene (6 bases). The CDR3 is made up of 14 amino acids. Germline CDR1 MNHNS, CDR2 SASEGT. The CDR3 spells CASIPPGTRRGHTF. CDR3 bases: TGTGCCAGCATTCCCCCGGGGACAAGACGTGGCCACACCTTC.

This clonotype was seen at least ten times. J is TRBJ2-3 and V is TRBV6-2 or TRBV6-3, with 10 bases identical to TRBD2. Germline loops: CDR1 MNHEY, CDR2 SVGEGT. The trim removed 5 bases at V and 2 bases at J, leaving 1 base unmatched. The CDR3 loop spans 14 amino acids. This chain's CDR3 is CASSSGGATDTQYF. As DNA, the CDR3 is TGTGCCAGCAGTAGCGGGGGGGCCACAGATACGCAGTATTTT.

This clonotype was recorded once. The junction and the germline gene differ at one end; a read error may be behind it. The chain recombines TRBV7-7 with TRBJ2-3, with a tentative D call TRBD2 (6 bases). CDR3 length: 14 amino acids. Germline CDR1 is SSHAT and CDR2 is FNYEAQ (reference sequence). The CDR3 reads CASSSPGVTDTQYF. DNA for the CDR3: TGTGCTAGCAGCTCCCCGGGAGTCACAGATACGCAGTATTTT.

This clonotype occurred many times. This chain uses TRBV3-1 with TRBJ2-2; 8 bases align to TRBD2. The germline V gene has CDR1 LGHDT and CDR2 YNNKEL (reference sequence). V lost 1 base and J lost 1; bases outside the gene matches: 5. This CDR3 contains 17 residues. The CDR3: CASSQAPGLGNTGELFF. In DNA form, the CDR3 reads TGTGCCAGCAGCCAAGCCCCGGGACTAGGGAACACCGGGGAGCTGTTTTTT.

This clonotype was detected a few times. The rearrangement joins TRBV9 to TRBJ2-5; D is possibly TRBD1 or TRBD2 (5 bases each). The CDR3 spans 17 residues. Germline V gives CDR1 SGDLS, CDR2 YYNGEE. Trimming pared 0 bases from V and 1 base from J, leaving 16 bases between. The CDR3 loop is CASSVGSGGPLQETQYF. The DNA of the CDR3 is TGTGCCAGCAGCGTAGGCAGTGGGGGACCGCTCCAAGAGACCCAGTACTTC. The full variable domain, its missing parts supplied by reference TRBV9 and TRBJ2-5, is DSGVTQTPKHLITATGQRVTLRCSPRSGDLSVYWYQQSLDQGLQFLIQYYNGEERAKGNILERFSAQQFPDLHSELNLSSLELGDSALYFCASSVGSGGPLQETQYFGPGTRLLVL.

As concerns this clonotype: This may be a read error: a much more frequent sequence differs by one nucleotide. This sequence joins TRBV2 and TRBJ2-7; the D call may be TRBD1 or TRBD2 (5 bases each). The DNA end lines up better with TRBJ2-1; the J call may be wrong. Germline CDR1 and CDR2: SNHLY and FYNNEI. The CDR3 is made up of 14 amino acids. CDR3 region: CASGGRISSYEQFF. The DNA for the CDR3 is TGTGCCAGCGGGGGAAGGATCAGCTCCTACGAGCAGTTCTTC.

In this sample, this clonotype turned up many times. The chain carries TRBV27 and TRBJ2-5; either TRBD1 or TRBD2 may supply D (5 bases each). Germline V CDR1 and CDR2: MNHEY, SMNVEV (reference sequence). The CDR3 is 16 amino acids. Between the trimmed V and J ends, which lost 6 bases and 5 bases, there was a span of 22 bases. The CDR3 sequence: CASSWGFGVGAETQYF. CDR3 bases: TGTGCCAGCAGCTGGGGCTTTGGGGTCGGGGCCGAGACCCAGTACTTC.

This chain joins TRBV28 and TRBJ1-2; D possibly corresponds to TRBD1 (6 bases). The CDR3 is made up of 12 amino acids. Germline CDR1 reads MDHEN; CDR2 reads SYDVKM. V lost 6 bases, J lost 7 bases, and 12 bases lay in between. The CDR3: CASSWTVGGYTF. CDR3 in DNA: TGTGCCAGCAGCTGGACAGTAGGTGGCTACACCTTC.

This clonotype was recorded many times. This rearrangement joins TRBV9 to TRBJ2-5; TRBD1 might be the D (5 bases). The germline V gene has CDR1 SGDLS and CDR2 YYNGEE. The V end lost 3 bases, the J end lost 4 bases, and 13 bases lay between the germline ends. The CDR3 is made up of 14 amino acids. The CDR3 here is CASSGKGSAETQYF. The CDR3 bases are TGTGCCAGCAGCGGGAAGGGGTCTGCAGAGACCCAGTACTTC.

At least ten counts were recorded for this clonotype. The rearrangement uses TRBV18 and TRBJ1-1, with D uncertain. V dropped 3 bases and J dropped 4 bases, with 6 bases sitting between them. Per germline, CDR1 KGHSH and CDR2 LQKENI. There are 12 residues in the CDR3. Here the CDR3 DNA reads TGTGCCAGCTCACCGTACATCACTGAAGCTTTCTTT. Its protein is CASSPYITEAFF.

This clonotype was observed many times. The chain joins TRBV20-1 to TRBJ2-3; 9 nucleotides agree with TRBD2. This CDR3 has 13 amino acids. With 4 bases clipped from V and 1 base from J, the junction kept 0 bases outside the gene matches. The V gene's germline CDR1 is DFQATT and CDR2 SNEGSKA (reference sequence). This CDR3 reads CSATSGGTDTQYF. CDR3 bases: TGCAGTGCTACTAGCGGGGGCACAGATACGCAGTATTTT.

This clonotype was counted a few times. The V call is TRBV5-1, the J call TRBJ2-7, with 8 bases aligning to TRBD1. The CDR3 has 14 residues. Trimming removed 1 base from V and 4 bases from J; junction bases left unmatched: 4. Germline CDR1 reads SGHRS; CDR2 reads YFSETQ. CDR3 residues: CASSLSGGGYEQYF. The CDR3 DNA sequence: TGCGCCAGCAGCTTGTCAGGGGGCGGATACGAGCAGTACTTC. Filled out from reference TRBV5-1 and TRBJ2-7, the complete variable domain reads KAGVTQTPRYLIKTRGQQVTLSCSPISGHRSVSWYQQTPGQGLQFLFEYFSETQRNKGNFPGRFSGRQFSNSRSEMNVSTLELGDSALYLCASSLSGGGYEQYFGPGTRLTVT.

The sample holds a few counts of this clonotype. The rearrangement uses TRBV12-3 or TRBV12-4 and TRBJ2-2; D possibly corresponds to TRBD2 (5 bases). The ends were cut back, 4 bases at V and 6 bases at J, with 9 bases in the middle. The CDR3 totals 13 residues. CDR3 amino acids: CASSSSGPGELFF. The CDR3 DNA is TGTGCCAGCAGTTCCAGCGGCCCCGGGGAGCTGTTTTTT.

The rearrangement links TRBV2 to TRBJ1-4; no clear D gene. The CDR3 sequence is 15 residues long. V lost 6 bases, J lost 0 bases, and 11 bases lay in between. Germline V gene data show CDR1 as SNHLY and CDR2 as FYNNEI. CDR3 loop: CASRSTDATNEKLFF. CDR3 in DNA: TGTGCCAGCAGGTCGACGGATGCAACTAATGAAAAACTGTTTTTT.

This clonotype was recorded a few times. The chain carries TRBV5-1 and TRBJ1-2; D is possibly TRBD1 (5 bases). The CDR3 covers 14 residues. In germline, CDR1 is SGHRS, CDR2 YFSETQ. Deletions cut 7 bases from V and 7 bases from J, with 20 bases between. DNA of the CDR3: TGCGCCAGCTGCAACGAGGCGGGGCCGTGTGGCTACACCTTC. This codes for CASCNEAGPCGYTF.

The chain is built from TRBV24-1 and TRBJ2-1; TRBD1 aligns across 9 bases. Germline values: CDR1 KGHDR, CDR2 SFDVKD. The CDR3 runs to 16 residues. Germline trimming cut 3 bases from V and 5 bases from J; bases unmatched to any gene: 7. This chain's CDR3 is CATSDTSGTGNNEQFF. The CDR3 coding sequence is TGTGCCACCAGTGATACCTCCGGGACAGGGAACAATGAGCAGTTCTTC.

V and J are TRBV11-2 and TRBJ2-5; 8 nucleotides line up with TRBD2. Trimming at V came to 1 base and at J to 1 base, leaving 8 bases not matched to a gene. The germline gives CDR1 SGHAT, CDR2 FQNNGV. This CDR3 has 17 residues. For the CDR3, the DNA is TGTGCCAGCAGCTTAGGGGGCGGGGGGTTCAGCCAAGAGACCCAGTACTTC. Protein product: CASSLGGGGFSQETQYF.

This clonotype was found many times. The V and J genes are TRBV3-1 and TRBJ2-4, with TRBD1 as a possible D gene (6 bases). With 4 bases removed from V and 3 bases from J, the gap between germline ends came to 10 bases. CDR3 length: 14 amino acids. In germline, CDR1 is LGHDT, CDR2 YNNKEL (reference sequence). Written as DNA, the CDR3 is TGTGCCAGCAGCCCGACAGGTCTCAAAAACATTCAGTACTTC. Its protein product is CASSPTGLKNIQYF.

Details on this clonotype: At one end, the junction sequence differs from germline, possibly due to a read error. The CDR3 DNA sequence: TGTGCCAGCTCACCCGGGGGAATACCCTCCCACGAGCAGTACTTC. Protein: CASSPGGIPSHEQYF. The chain uses TRBV18 and TRBJ2-7; D may be TRBD2 (6 bases). Germline CDR1 is KGHSH and CDR2 is LQKENI. This CDR3 has 15 residues. The full variable domain, rest sourced from reference TRBV18 and TRBJ2-7, is NAGVMQNPRHLVRRRGQEARLRCSPMKGHSHVYWYRQLPEEGLKFMVYLQKENIIDESGMPKERFSAEFPKEGPSILRIQQVVRGDSAAYFCASSPGGIPSHEQYFGPGTRLTVT.

This clonotype was detected ten times or more. The chain couples TRBV2 to TRBJ2-7; no reliable D call. V was pared by 4 bases and J by 3 bases, with 13 bases between. The CDR3 has 14 amino acids. Germline V CDR1 and CDR2: SNHLY, FYNNEI. In DNA, the CDR3 is TGTGCCAGCAGTGGTTTGGGAATCGACTACGAGCAGTACTTC. It encodes CASSGLGIDYEQYF.